Given below is one TCR beta chain in context. Germline CDR1 reads SGHRS; CDR2 reads YFSETQ. The CDR3 runs 17 residues. The V gene end was trimmed by 2 bases and the J gene end by 1 base; junction bases not matched to a gene: 9. This sample stems from a study of T cells in Graves' hyperthyroidism and ophthalmopathy. Amplification targeted TCR beta CDR3 regions from RNA transcripts. A set of HTBI primers served as the primers for a first-round RT-PCR of the TCR CDR3. TCRdb recomputed calls from the multiplex PCR reads with MiXCR, one row per CDR3 protein. The sample consists of more than 350,000 distinct CDR3 sequences, over 12% of them appearing once.

The sample comprised blood. The sequence was obtained from an older woman with Graves' ophthalmopathy. The chain couples TRBV5-1 to TRBJ2-7, with TRBD2 matching 10 bases. CDR3 DNA: TGCGCCAGCAGCTTTCTAGCGGGAGCCCTCCGGTCCTACGAGCAGTACTTC. Translation gives CASSFLAGALRSYEQYF.